A single sample gave rise to the 29 T cell receptor beta chains below, sequenced in a study of T-cell memory formation after mild COVID-19. TCRdb re-analysed the 5' RACE reads in MiXCR, keeping a single row per CDR3 protein. The top ten hold roughly 5.3% of the sample, which has about 130,000 distinct CDR3 sequences, approximately 17% seen once. The sequenced sample consisted of PBMCs or a T cell subset sorted from them (not recorded which). The receptors derive from a man aged 18 to 29 who had mild COVID-19 (a few samples of this study predate the infection). Cell type and time point are not known.

This clonotype has ten or more counts. V is TRBV11-2 and J is TRBJ2-5; 8 positions match TRBD2. Unmatched junction bases numbered 5, after V lost 3 bases and J lost 2 bases. Germline CDR1 is SGHAT and CDR2 is FQNNGV. The CDR3 length is 15 residues. The CDR3 nucleotides are TGTGCCAGCAGCTTTGCGGGGGGCTTTCAAGAGACCCAGTACTTC. Protein: CASSFAGGFQETQYF.

This clonotype was seen more than once but under ten times. This chain connects TRBV7-8 to TRBJ1-6, with D unclear. The CDR3 totals 15 residues. The ends were cut back, 8 bases at V and 0 bases at J, with 11 bases in the middle. Germline V gives CDR1 SGHVS, CDR2 FQNEAQ. The CDR3 DNA reads TGTGCCAGCCGACTCACGAGCTCCTATAATTCACCCCTCCACTTT. As protein: CASRLTSSYNSPLHF.

The table lists this clonotype with a few counts. The V gene is TRBV7-2, the J gene TRBJ2-3; 10 bases fit TRBD2. Germline trimming cut 4 bases from V and 2 bases from J; bases unmatched to any gene: 6. The CDR3 contains 16 residues. In germline, CDR1 is SGHTA, CDR2 FQGNSA. CDR3: CASSSLAGGYTDTQYF. The CDR3 DNA reads TGTGCCAGCAGCTCCTTAGCGGGGGGATACACAGATACGCAGTATTTT.

The table lists this clonotype with a few counts. The gene calls are TRBV5-4 and TRBJ2-6; a weak D match, TRBD2 (6 bases). Trimming stripped 0 bases from V and 4 bases from J, with 8 bases between. This CDR3 spans 15 amino acids. The germline V gene has CDR1 SGHNT and CDR2 YYREEE (reference sequence). The CDR3 DNA reads as TGTGCCAGCAGCTTGGGCGGGACCGGGGCCAACGTCCTGACTTTC. Protein product: CASSLGGTGANVLTF.

The V gene is TRBV5-1, the J gene TRBJ2-5; D remains unclear. V dropped 4 bases and J dropped 4 bases, with 14 bases sitting between them. The CDR3 consists of 14 residues. Per germline, CDR1 SGHRS and CDR2 YFSETQ. CDR3 bases: TGCGCCAGCAGCCGCCTCGGACCAGGAGAGACCCAGTACTTC. It yields the protein CASSRLGPGETQYF. Full variable domain (outside the CDR3, taken from reference TRBV5-1 and TRBJ2-5): KAGVTQTPRYLIKTRGQQVTLSCSPISGHRSVSWYQQTPGQGLQFLFEYFSETQRNKGNFPGRFSGRQFSNSRSEMNVSTLELGDSALYLCASSRLGPGETQYFGPGTRLLVL.

In its sample, this clonotype was seen a few times. This chain links TRBV4-3 with TRBJ2-1; 7 bases line up with TRBD1. The CDR3 extends over 15 amino acids. With 4 bases clipped from V and 4 bases from J, the junction kept 7 bases outside the gene matches. CDR1 LGHNA and CDR2 YSLEER come from the germline V gene. This chain's CDR3 is CASSPGQNTYNEQFF. The DNA of the CDR3 is TGCGCCAGCAGCCCGGGACAGAATACTTACAATGAGCAGTTCTTC.

This clonotype has just one count. J is TRBJ1-2 and V is TRBV2; D not resolved. CDR1 and CDR2 from the germline V gene are SNHLY and FYNNEI. V dropped 3 bases and J dropped 4 bases, with 15 bases sitting between them. This CDR3 contains 15 residues. The CDR3: CASSEGRPMAYGYTF. The CDR3 DNA reads TGTGCCAGCAGTGAGGGTCGCCCAATGGCCTATGGCTACACCTTC.

This clonotype was detected a few times. The chain uses TRBV6-5 and TRBJ1-1, with TRBD1 matching 8 bases. The germline CDR1 and CDR2 sequences are MNHEY and SVGAGI. The CDR3 runs 14 residues. Germline trimming cut 2 bases from V and 5 bases from J; bases unmatched to any gene: 4. CDR3 sequence reads: CASSYHGTGTEAFF. DNA of the CDR3: TGTGCCAGCAGTTACCACGGGACAGGAACTGAAGCTTTCTTT.

The chain uses TRBV5-1 and TRBJ2-3, with 8 bases aligning to TRBD2. The CDR3 is 16 amino acids. Germline CDR1 and CDR2: SGHRS and YFSETQ. With V trimmed by 0 bases and J by 2 bases, 5 bases remained unmatched. CDR3 amino acids: CASSLGAGGLTDTQYF. CDR3 DNA: TGCGCCAGCAGCTTGGGGGCGGGGGGCCTCACAGATACGCAGTATTTT.

The chain carries TRBV5-1 and TRBJ2-5; possibly TRBD2 for D (5 bases). The CDR3 is made up of 15 amino acids. From germline, CDR1 is SGHRS and CDR2 YFSETQ. Trimming shortened V by 4 bases and J by 5 bases, and 18 bases separated the two germline ends. The CDR3 is CASSPSGATGETQYF. The CDR3, as DNA: TGCGCCAGCAGCCCAAGTGGAGCCACGGGGGAGACCCAGTACTTC.

The V gene is TRBV11-2, the J gene TRBJ2-3; a weak D match, TRBD2 (5 bases). This CDR3 region has 17 residues. Germline V gives CDR1 SGHAT, CDR2 FQNNGV. V shed 4 bases and J shed 5 bases, with 22 bases lying between them. CDR3 protein: CASSSLAPRSSGDTQYF. CDR3 in DNA: TGTGCCAGCAGCTCGCTAGCCCCCCGGTCCAGCGGAGATACGCAGTATTTT.

CDR3 in DNA: TGTGCCAGCAGCTGGGGACAGCACACAGATACGCAGTATTTT. This gives the protein CASSWGQHTDTQYF. This chain links TRBV7-2 with TRBJ2-3, with TRBD1 matching 7 bases. Losses at the gene ends were 4 bases for V and 2 bases for J; bases not matched to a gene: 3. Germline CDR1 and CDR2: SGHTA and FQGNSA. The CDR3 spans 14 residues.

This clonotype has a handful of counts. V and J are TRBV7-2 and TRBJ2-5, with 9 bases that match TRBD2. The CDR3 spans 16 residues. Germline V gene lookup returns CDR1 SGHTA and CDR2 FQGNSA. V shed 1 base and J 2 bases; nucleotides not matched to a gene: 5. Here the CDR3 reads CASSLVASGVQETQYF. The CDR3 nucleotides are TGTGCCAGCAGCTTAGTGGCTAGCGGGGTACAAGAGACCCAGTACTTC.

The chain employs TRBV10-3 and TRBJ1-2; TRBD1 matches 8 bases. There are 13 residues in the CDR3. The V gene end was trimmed by 9 bases and the J gene end by 3 bases; junction bases not matched to a gene: 6. Germline V gene data show CDR1 as ENHRY and CDR2 as SYGVKD. CDR3: CAMTPGQDYGYTF. Written as DNA, the CDR3 is TGTGCCATGACACCGGGACAGGACTATGGCTACACCTTC.

This clonotype occurred many times. The V call is TRBV7-2, the J call TRBJ2-5, with 8 bases matching TRBD2. CDR3 length equals 14 residues. Germline CDR1 SGHTA, CDR2 FQGNSA. Unmatched junction bases numbered 4, after V lost 2 bases and J lost 5 bases. The CDR3 region has the DNA TGTGCCAGCAGCTTACAGCGGGGGCGTGAGACCCAGTACTTC. As protein: CASSLQRGRETQYF. Complete variable domain (other parts from reference TRBV7-2 and TRBJ2-5): GAGVSQSPSNKVTEKGKDVELRCDPISGHTALYWYRQSLGQGLEFLIYFQGNSAPDKSGLPSDRFSAERTGGSVSTLTIQRTQQEDSAVYLCASSLQRGRETQYFGPGTRLLVL.

V and J are TRBV7-2 and TRBJ2-4; D call uncertain. The CDR3 has 14 amino acids. V gave up 5 bases and J gave up 0 bases, with 8 bases separating them. Germline V gene lookup returns CDR1 SGHTA and CDR2 FQGNSA. As DNA, the CDR3 is TGTGCCAGCAGCGGATCTTTAGCCAAAAACATTCAGTACTTC. It is translated as CASSGSLAKNIQYF.

In this sample, this clonotype turned up a few times. The chain has TRBV19 and TRBJ2-1; 7 bases map to TRBD2. J gave up 6 bases and V 10 bases, and 15 bases lay outside the gene matches. This CDR3 comprises 15 residues. Germline-derived CDR1 and CDR2 are LNHDA and SQIVND (reference sequence). CDR3 residues: CATRPGGGRGNEQFF. For the CDR3, the DNA is TGTGCCACCCGCCCGGGAGGAGGAAGAGGCAATGAGCAGTTCTTC.

This chain joins TRBV5-1 and TRBJ2-3, with 7 bases aligning to TRBD1. The CDR3 spans 16 residues. Germline CDR1 reads SGHRS; CDR2 reads YFSETQ. V shed 1 base, J shed 6 bases, and the junction held 11 bases outside the gene matches. The CDR3 spells CASSLHLDRMGDTQYF. The CDR3 nucleotides read TGCGCCAGCAGCTTGCACCTGGACAGGATGGGGGATACGCAGTATTTT. Using reference TRBV5-1 and TRBJ2-3 for the parts outside the CDR3, the full variable domain is KAGVTQTPRYLIKTRGQQVTLSCSPISGHRSVSWYQQTPGQGLQFLFEYFSETQRNKGNFPGRFSGRQFSNSRSEMNVSTLELGDSALYLCASSLHLDRMGDTQYFGPGTRLTVL.

This clonotype has at least ten counts. The chain employs TRBV15 and TRBJ2-7; 8 nucleotides match TRBD1. From germline, CDR1 is LNHNV and CDR2 YYDKDF (reference sequence). J was trimmed by 0 bases and V by 5 bases; bases with no gene match: 6. The CDR3 is 15 residues long. The chain's CDR3 is CATSGQGLSSYEQYF. CDR3 DNA: TGTGCCACCAGCGGACAGGGACTTAGCTCCTACGAGCAGTACTTC. Together with reference TRBV15 and TRBJ2-7, the CDR3 gives the full variable domain: DAMVIQNPRYQVTQFGKPVTLSCSQTLNHNVMYWYQQKSSQAPKLLFHYYDKDFNNEADTPDNFQSRRPNTSFCFLDIRSPGLGDTAMYLCATSGQGLSSYEQYFGPGTRLTVT.

CDR3 amino acids: CASSQEGRGAGDTQYF. The CDR3 DNA is TGCGCCAGCAGCCAAGAGGGTCGGGGAGCCGGCGATACGCAGTATTTT. The chain links TRBV4-3 to TRBJ2-3; D is perhaps TRBD2 (5 bases). Germline CDR1 reads LGHNA; CDR2 reads YSLEER. Trimming pared 0 bases from V and 6 bases from J, leaving 16 bases between. The CDR3 covers 16 residues.

This clonotype showed up just a few times. The CDR3 reads CSLQRSYNEQFF. The DNA for the CDR3 is TGCAGCCTACAGCGGTCCTACAATGAGCAGTTCTTC. The J gene is TRBJ2-1, the V gene TRBV29-1; possible D gene TRBD2, 5 bases. The CDR3 covers 12 residues. From germline, CDR1 is SQVTM and CDR2 ANQGSEA. Trimming removed 8 bases from V and 1 base from J, with 9 bases in between.

This clonotype appeared a few times. The J gene is TRBJ2-2, the V gene TRBV2; a possible D gene is TRBD1 (5 bases). The CDR3 loop spans 14 amino acids. The germline CDR1 and CDR2 sequences are SNHLY and FYNNEI. V lost 6 bases, J lost 13 bases, and 21 bases lay in between. CDR3 loop: CASRPRLESQGLFF. In DNA, the CDR3 is TGTGCCAGCAGACCTCGGCTTGAGTCCCAGGGGCTGTTTTTT.

This chain links TRBV2 with TRBJ2-3, with D hard to call. Germline-derived CDR1 and CDR2 are SNHLY and FYNNEI. Trimming took 3 bases from V and 0 from J, leaving 4 bases between them. The CDR3 contains 13 residues. The CDR3 DNA reads TGTGCCAGCAGTGAGGTCAGCACAGATACGCAGTATTTT. Protein sequence: CASSEVSTDTQYF. Drawing the rest from reference TRBV2 and TRBJ2-3, the complete variable domain is EPEVTQTPSHQVTQMGQEVILRCVPISNHLYFYWYRQILGQKVEFLVSFYNNEISEKSEIFDDQFSVERPDGSNFTLKIRSTKLEDSAMYFCASSEVSTDTQYFGPGTRLTVL.

This clonotype was seen a few times. The chain joins TRBV19 to TRBJ1-1; maybe TRBD1 (5 bases). V gave up 3 bases and J gave up 10 bases, with 15 bases separating them. The germline V gene encodes CDR1 LNHDA and CDR2 SQIVND (reference sequence). This CDR3 spans 13 amino acids. In nucleotides, the CDR3 is TGTGCCAGTAGTATTATGGGGCCTCTCGGAGCTTTCTTT. It codes for CASSIMGPLGAFF.

This clonotype was recorded a few times. This sequence joins TRBV6-5 and TRBJ2-2; D is ambiguous. The length of the CDR3 is 12 residues. V shed 9 bases and J shed 1 base, with 6 bases lying between them. From germline, CDR1 is MNHEY and CDR2 SVGAGI. The CDR3 here is CASNQNTGELFF. The CDR3 nucleotides are TGTGCCAGTAACCAGAACACCGGGGAGCTGTTTTTT.

The table lists this clonotype with a few counts. The chain combines TRBV2 with TRBJ2-4; D may correspond to TRBD1 or TRBD2 (5 bases each). V was pared by 6 bases and J by 4 bases, with 19 bases between. This CDR3 has 16 amino acids. The germline gives CDR1 SNHLY, CDR2 FYNNEI. This CDR3 is CASSPRGLAPKNIQYF. The CDR3, as DNA: TGTGCCAGCAGCCCGAGGGGCCTGGCCCCTAAAAACATTCAGTACTTC.

This clonotype has a count of ten or more. This chain joins TRBV7-9 and TRBJ2-1; D is perhaps TRBD1 (6 bases). Trimming removed 6 bases at V and 0 bases at J, with 15 bases between. Germline V CDR1 and CDR2: SEHNR, FQNEAQ (reference sequence). The CDR3 is 16 residues long. CDR3 bases: TGTGCCAGCAGTCACAGACCGGACAGCTCCTACAATGAGCAGTTCTTC. Its protein is CASSHRPDSSYNEQFF.

The chain carries TRBV5-8 and TRBJ2-7; 10 positions agree with TRBD1. V shed 4 bases and J 1 base; nucleotides not matched to a gene: 2. Germline CDR1 and CDR2: SGHTS and YDEGEE. This CDR3 is 14 amino acids long. The DNA for the CDR3 is TGTGCCAGCAGCATGGGACAGGGGTCCTACGAGCAGTACGTC. As protein: CASSMGQGSYEQYV.

This clonotype was seen a few times. The V gene is TRBV19, the J gene TRBJ2-1; D possibly uses TRBD1 or TRBD2 (5 bases each). The CDR3 is 14 amino acids. The germline V and J ends were trimmed by 3 bases and 2 bases, with 8 bases remaining between them. The germline gives CDR1 LNHDA, CDR2 SQIVND (reference sequence). The CDR3 DNA reads TGTGCCAGTAGTATCGGGGCTACCTACAATGAGCAGTTCTTC. Amino acid sequence: CASSIGATYNEQFF.